Each of the 9 T cell receptor beta chains below was sequenced from the same sample in a study of technical replicates of blood from a few donors. Sequenced by immunoSEQ multiplex PCR; TCRdb stores in-frame clones only, minus some. The table includes more than 65,000 clones, roughly 91% detected once. The specimen was T cells isolated from PBMCs. The receptors stem from a human donor in good health.

The chain carries TRBV19 and TRBJ2-1, with TRBD2 matching over 12 bases. Germline loops: CDR1 LNHDA, CDR2 SQIVND (reference sequence). This CDR3 has 15 amino acids. Trimming at V came to 5 bases and at J to 7 bases, leaving 6 bases not matched to a gene. The CDR3 coding sequence is TGTGCCAGTAGTGCGACTAGCGGGAGCGTTAATGAGCAGTTCTTC. Translating gives CASSATSGSVNEQFF.

The chain couples TRBV7-2 to TRBJ1-2; perhaps TRBD1 as D (6 bases). Trimming removed 1 base at V and 8 bases at J, with 14 bases between. Germline V lookup: CDR1 SGHTA, CDR2 FQGNSA. CDR3 length: 14 residues. CDR3 nucleotides: TGTGCCAGCAGCTTAGTACCAGGGGAATACGGCTACACCTTC. It codes for CASSLVPGEYGYTF.

The J gene is TRBJ1-2, the V gene TRBV4-1; possible D gene TRBD1, 6 bases. This CDR3 has 15 amino acids. Germline V gene lookup returns CDR1 MGHRA and CDR2 YSYEKL. V was clipped by 1 base and J by 7 bases, with 16 bases between them. The CDR3 DNA follows: TGCGCCAGCAGCCAAGTTACAGGGAGTTGGACTGGCTACACCTTC. This translates into CASSQVTGSWTGYTF.

The CDR3 DNA sequence: TGTGCCAGCAGTTATTTGGCGGGAGCCGAGACCCAGTACTTC. Translating gives CASSYLAGAETQYF. This chain joins TRBV6-6 and TRBJ2-5; 7 bases are a match to TRBD2. The V and J ends lost 3 bases and 5 bases, in that order; junction bases with no gene match: 6. The germline CDR1 and CDR2 sequences are MNHNY and SVGAGI (reference sequence). The CDR3 has 14 amino acids.

The chain has TRBV6-6 and TRBJ2-1, with 7 bases that match TRBD2. The V segment lost 8 bases and the J segment 3 bases; nucleotides outside the gene matches: 7. There are 14 residues in the CDR3. Germline V gives CDR1 MNHNY, CDR2 SVGAGI (reference sequence). CDR3 region: CASVRAGDYNEQFF. For the CDR3, the DNA is TGTGCCAGCGTACGGGCGGGAGACTACAATGAGCAGTTCTTC.

A single count supports this clone. CDR3 sequence reads: CASSLGQGIIYEQYF. Written as DNA, the CDR3 is TGTGCCAGCAGCTTGGGGCAGGGAATAATCTACGAGCAGTACTTC. The chain has TRBV7-2 and TRBJ2-7, with D perhaps TRBD1 (5 bases). Trimming stripped 3 bases from V and 3 bases from J, with 15 bases between. Germline V lookup: CDR1 SGHTA, CDR2 FQGNSA. This CDR3 is built from 15 residues.

The chain uses TRBV5-1 and TRBJ1-1, with D possibly TRBD1 on 5 matching bases. Per the germline V gene, CDR1 is SGHRS and CDR2 is YFSETQ. The V end lost 5 bases, the J end lost 2 bases, and 16 bases lay between the germline ends. This CDR3 is 15 amino acids long. CDR3 protein: CASSFGPQGNTEAFF. The CDR3 coding sequence is TGCGCCAGCAGTTTCGGGCCCCAGGGTAACACTGAAGCTTTCTTT. Filled out from reference TRBV5-1 and TRBJ1-1, the complete variable domain reads KAGVTQTPRYLIKTRGQQVTLSCSPISGHRSVSWYQQTPGQGLQFLFEYFSETQRNKGNFPGRFSGRQFSNSRSEMNVSTLELGDSALYLCASSFGPQGNTEAFFGQGTRLTVV.

This clone occurred a few times. The chain joins TRBV7-2 to TRBJ2-3; D may be TRBD1 (5 bases). Germline CDR1 is SGHTA and CDR2 is FQGNSA. The CDR3 spans 14 residues. The V gene lost 4 bases and the J gene lost 0 bases, with 8 bases spanning the gap. The chain's CDR3 is CASSSGISTDTQYF. Here the CDR3 DNA reads TGTGCCAGCAGCTCAGGGATAAGCACAGATACGCAGTATTTT.

The rearrangement joins TRBV4-2 to TRBJ1-5, with D unresolved. This CDR3 spans 18 amino acids. From germline, CDR1 is LGHNA and CDR2 YNFKEQ. V was cut by 0 bases and J by 0 bases, with 15 bases left in between. CDR3 sequence reads: CASSQDSNSPSSNQPQHF. The CDR3 DNA reads TGTGCCAGCAGCCAAGATAGTAACAGTCCTTCTAGCAATCAGCCCCAGCATTTT.